This TCR beta chain is drawn from a study of blood T cell repertoires in COVID-19. Study background: PBMCs, B-cell-depleted T cells, or T cells provided the cDNA or gDNA that made up the material.

In the study's own analysis: Reference gene primer amplification in the assay estimated nucleated cell counts. This table comes from immunoSEQ multiplex PCR, and its TCRdb copy is limited to in-frame clones, with some not included. The D gene and trimming were derived from the DNA, and the V and J assignments and clone size from that table. The sample lists approximately 200,000 clones; 70% to 90% were seen once. In germline, CDR1 is LGHDT, CDR2 YNNKEL (reference sequence). The CDR3 extends over 15 amino acids. Trimming removed 1 base at V and 4 bases at J, with 10 bases between. Residents of around 24 US areas, aged about 18 to 95 years, made up the participants.

Sequenced sample: PBMCs or T cells enriched from blood (not recorded which). The chain employs TRBV3-1 (or the pseudogene TRBV3-2) and TRBJ1-4; possibly TRBD1 for D (5 bases). The TCR sequence derives from a man between 25 and 39 years old who had recovered from COVID-19. The CDR3 loop reads CASSQATASNEKLFF. In nucleotides, the CDR3 is TGTGCCAGCAGCCAAGCGACAGCAAGTAATGAAAAACTGTTTTTT.